These 25 T cell receptor beta chains were all obtained from the same sample, sequenced in a study of blood T cell repertoires in COVID-19. Some clones are missing from TCRdb's copy, which holds only in-frame ones; the method was immunoSEQ multiplex PCR. The sample includes about 130,000 clones, more than 80% of them seen just once. The sequenced material came from peripheral blood. All receptors derive from a human donor in a cohort sampled during active COVID-19.

V is TRBV7-9 and J is TRBJ2-5, with D perhaps TRBD2 (5 bases). Germline loops: CDR1 SEHNR, CDR2 FQNEAQ (reference sequence). The length of the CDR3 is 14 residues. Trimming stripped 5 bases from V and 2 bases from J, with 12 bases between. CDR3 in amino acids: CASSPHSGQETQYF. The CDR3 DNA reads as TGTGCCAGCAGCCCCCACTCGGGACAAGAGACCCAGTACTTC. Variable domain in full (rest from reference TRBV7-9 and TRBJ2-5): DTGVSQNPRHKITKRGQNVTFRCDPISEHNRLYWYRQTLGQGPEFLTYFQNEAQLEKSRLLSDRFSAERPKGSFSTLEIQRTEQGDSAMYLCASSPHSGQETQYFGPGTRLLVL.

The chain recombines TRBV11-3 with TRBJ2-5, with a possible D match to TRBD2 (5 bases). CDR3 length: 15 residues. Germline CDR1 is SGHNT and CDR2 is YENEEA. The V end was cut by 0 bases, the J end by 5 bases, with 13 bases between. The CDR3 sequence is CASSLDLGIGETQYF. The CDR3 nucleotides are TGTGCCAGCAGCTTAGATCTCGGGATTGGGGAGACCCAGTACTTC.

This clone appeared once. This chain uses TRBV11-2 with TRBJ2-7, with 9 nucleotides matching TRBD1. CDR1 SGHAT and CDR2 FQNNGV come from the germline V gene. J gave up 5 bases and V 2 bases, and 10 bases lay outside the gene matches. This CDR3 has 16 residues. The CDR3 reads CASSLPGQGTPDEQYF. The DNA for the CDR3 is TGTGCCAGCAGCTTACCGGGACAGGGAACCCCCGACGAGCAGTACTTC.

This chain connects TRBV18 to TRBJ2-5; tentatively, D is TRBD1 (6 bases). V dropped 3 bases and J dropped 4 bases, with 9 bases sitting between them. Germline lookup yields CDR1 KGHSH and CDR2 LQKENI. This CDR3 spans 13 amino acids. The CDR3 region has the DNA TGTGCCAGCTCACCCACAGGGTTAGAGACCCAGTACTTC. Residues: CASSPTGLETQYF.

A few counts support this clone. The chain is built from TRBV5-4 and TRBJ1-6; D is uncertain. CDR1 is SGHNT and CDR2 is YYREEE in the germline V gene (reference sequence). V was clipped by 4 bases and J by 5 bases, with 10 bases between them. The CDR3 spans 14 residues. CDR3: CASSSGLHNSPLHF. The DNA of the CDR3 is TGTGCCAGCAGCAGCGGACTGCATAATTCACCCCTCCACTTT.

The rearrangement joins TRBV3-1 (or the pseudogene TRBV3-2) to TRBJ2-5; 9 bases map to TRBD1. V was pared by 0 bases and J by 1 base, with 0 bases of the junction left unmatched. The CDR3 is 15 residues long. Germline V CDR1 and CDR2: LGHDT, YNNKEL (reference sequence). The CDR3 bases are TGTGCCAGCAGCCAAGAGGGACAGGGCCAAGAGACCCAGTACTTC. Amino acids: CASSQEGQGQETQYF.

The V call is TRBV19, the J call TRBJ2-1; 11 bases line up with TRBD1. Germline assignment: CDR1 LNHDA and CDR2 SQIVND (reference sequence). Germline trimming cut 8 bases from V and 11 bases from J; bases unmatched to any gene: 14. The CDR3 loop spans 15 amino acids. CDR3 DNA sequence: TGTGCCAGTCAATCCTCAGGCCGGGACAGGGGGAAGCAGTTCTTC. Translated, it gives CASQSSGRDRGKQFF. The full variable domain, rest sourced from reference TRBV19 and TRBJ2-1, is DGGITQSPKYLFRKEGQNVTLSCEQNLNHDAMYWYRQDPGQGLRLIYYSQIVNDFQKGDIAEGYSVSREKKESFPLTVTSAQKNPTAFYLCASQSSGRDRGKQFFGPGTRLTVL.

This chain uses TRBV6-5 with TRBJ1-1; possibly TRBD1 for D (6 bases). The germline V and J ends were trimmed by 5 bases and 6 bases, with 16 bases remaining between them. The CDR3 sequence is 14 residues long. CDR1 is MNHEY and CDR2 is SVGAGI in the germline V gene. The CDR3 sequence: CASSTLTGGAEAFF. CDR3 bases: TGTGCCAGCAGTACACTGACAGGCGGAGCTGAAGCTTTCTTT.

The chain combines TRBV5-4 with TRBJ2-2, with D uncertain. Trimming took 2 bases from V and 6 from J, leaving 8 bases between them. CDR1 and CDR2 (germline): SGHNT, YYREEE (reference sequence). The CDR3 has 13 residues. Here the CDR3 DNA reads TGTGCCAGCAGCTTTGTTCCTGCCGGGGAGCTGTTTTTT. Translated: CASSFVPAGELFF.

V is TRBV6-2 or TRBV6-3 and J is TRBJ2-1, with 13 bases identical to TRBD2. Losses at the gene ends were 6 bases for V and 8 bases for J; bases not matched to a gene: 16. Germline CDR1 and CDR2: MNHEY and SVGEGT. The CDR3 totals 18 residues. The CDR3 DNA reads as TGTGCCAGCAGCGGGCCTACTAGCGGGAGGGCCACATTGCATGAGCAGTTCTTC. Its translation is CASSGPTSGRATLHEQFF.

V gene TRBV27 combines with J gene TRBJ2-1; D is perhaps TRBD2 (7 bases). The germline V and J ends were trimmed by 2 bases and 5 bases, with 16 bases remaining between them. Per the germline V gene, CDR1 is MNHEY and CDR2 is SMNVEV (reference sequence). This CDR3 is 16 amino acids long. The CDR3 region has the DNA TGTGCCAGCAGTTTAATTGGCGGGGGCCAAAACAATGAGCAGTTCTTC. Its protein is CASSLIGGGQNNEQFF.

In this sample, this clone turned up once. The rearrangement uses TRBV3-1 (or the pseudogene TRBV3-2) and TRBJ1-3; D unresolved. The germline V and J ends were trimmed by 1 base and 0 bases, with 7 bases remaining between them. CDR3 length: 15 amino acids. Germline V gene data show CDR1 as LGHDT and CDR2 as YNNKEL (reference sequence). The CDR3 spells CASSQGQVSGNTIYF. In DNA, the CDR3 is TGTGCCAGCAGCCAAGGACAAGTCTCTGGAAACACCATATATTTT.

The V call is TRBV29-1, the J call TRBJ1-1; D remains ambiguous. The CDR3 extends over 15 amino acids. Germline V CDR1 and CDR2: SQVTM, ANQGSEA. The ends were cut back, 3 bases at V and 5 bases at J, with 19 bases in the middle. The CDR3 reads CSVEALRRVSTEAFF. CDR3 bases: TGCAGCGTTGAGGCCTTGAGGAGGGTTTCGACTGAAGCTTTCTTT. The full variable domain, with the rest looked up from reference TRBV29-1 and TRBJ1-1, is SAVISQKPSRDICQRGTSLTIQCQVDSQVTMMFWYRQQPGQSLTLIATANQGSEATYESGFVIDKFPISRPNLTFSTLTVSNMSPEDSSIYLCSVEALRRVSTEAFFGQGTRLTVV.

The chain is built from TRBV5-1 and TRBJ2-1, with 9 nucleotides matching TRBD2. Germline lookup yields CDR1 SGHRS and CDR2 YFSETQ. J was trimmed by 5 bases and V by 2 bases; bases with no gene match: 5. CDR3 length: 15 amino acids. CDR3 nucleotide sequence: TGCGCCAGCAGCTTCCTAGCGGGGACAAACAATGAGCAGTTCTTC. Its protein product is CASSFLAGTNNEQFF.

This clone was seen once. The chain recombines TRBV6-1 with TRBJ1-2, with D perhaps TRBD1 (5 bases). V lost 2 bases and J 2 bases, leaving 9 bases between the germline ends. The CDR3 covers 14 residues. Germline CDR1 is MNHNS and CDR2 is SASEGT. CDR3 protein: CASSERGGNYGYTF. CDR3 DNA: TGTGCCAGCAGTGAACGGGGGGGGAACTATGGCTACACCTTC.

The gene calls are TRBV19 and TRBJ2-3; TRBD2 agrees at 8 bases. Germline lookup yields CDR1 LNHDA and CDR2 SQIVND (reference sequence). V shed 7 bases, J shed 4 bases, and the junction held 10 bases outside the gene matches. This CDR3 has 15 amino acids. CDR3 loop: CASTSGTGGSDTQYF. The CDR3 region has the DNA TGTGCCAGTACGTCCGGGACGGGAGGGTCAGATACGCAGTATTTT.

V is TRBV7-8 and J is TRBJ1-6, with 7 bases aligning to TRBD1. J was trimmed by 7 bases and V by 4 bases; bases with no gene match: 4. This CDR3 has 14 residues. Germline V gene sequence: CDR1 SGHVS, CDR2 FQNEAQ. This CDR3 reads CASSSGGINSPLHF. In nucleotides, the CDR3 is TGTGCCAGCAGCTCAGGGGGGATCAATTCACCCCTCCACTTT. The full variable domain, in which reference TRBV7-8 and TRBJ1-6 provide the parts outside the CDR3, is GAGVSQSPRYKVAKRGQDVALRCDPISGHVSLFWYQQALGQGPEFLTYFQNEAQLDKSGLPSDRFFAERPEGSVSTLKIQRTQQEDSAVYLCASSSGGINSPLHFGNGTRLTVT.

The CDR3 here is CASSWTSGAYEQYF. In nucleotides, the CDR3 is TGTGCCAGCAGTTGGACTAGCGGGGCGTACGAGCAGTACTTC. The chain recombines TRBV28 with TRBJ2-7; 12 positions match TRBD2. J gave up 4 bases and V 4 bases, and 2 bases lay outside the gene matches. Germline V CDR1 and CDR2: MDHEN, SYDVKM. CDR3 length: 14 residues.

The rearrangement links TRBV7-2 to TRBJ1-6, with D possibly TRBD1 on 5 matching bases. The CDR3 contains 16 residues. The V end was cut by 1 base, the J end by 8 bases, with 15 bases between. CDR1 and CDR2 from the germline V gene are SGHTA and FQGNSA. CDR3 region: CASSLVRGSFYSPLHF. The CDR3 coding sequence is TGTGCCAGCAGCTTAGTAAGGGGTAGTTTTTATTCACCCCTCCACTTT.

The chain has TRBV2 and TRBJ2-7; the D gene is possibly TRBD2 (5 bases). The V end was cut by 4 bases, the J end by 6 bases, with 19 bases between. Per the germline V gene, CDR1 is SNHLY and CDR2 is FYNNEI. This CDR3 spans 15 amino acids. DNA of the CDR3: TGTGCCAGCAGTGTGCCCTCCATACTAGTTAGCGAGCAGTACGTC. Translating gives CASSVPSILVSEQYV.

This chain uses TRBV6-5 with TRBJ2-3; 13 positions agree with TRBD2. The CDR3 loop spans 14 amino acids. V lost 9 bases, J lost 2 bases, and 2 bases stayed unmatched. Per the germline V gene, CDR1 is MNHEY and CDR2 is SVGAGI. DNA for the CDR3: TGTGCCAGTGGACTAGCGGGGGCCACAGATACGCAGTATTTT. Its translation is CASGLAGATDTQYF.

CDR3 coding DNA: TGCGCCAGCAGTGAAGGGGGTCGGACGCAGTATTTT. This encodes CASSEGGRTQYF. The chain is built from TRBV10-1 and TRBJ2-3; TRBD1 might be the D (6 bases). V lost 3 bases, J lost 9 bases, and 10 bases lay in between. The CDR3 extends over 12 amino acids. CDR1 and CDR2 from the germline V gene are WNHNN and SYGVQD (reference sequence).

The chain employs TRBV12-3 or TRBV12-4 and TRBJ2-7; D gene uncertain. V was shortened by 1 base and J by 4 bases, with 5 bases between the two germline ends. The CDR3 extends over 12 amino acids. The CDR3 sequence is CASSLDSYEQYF. In DNA, the CDR3 is TGTGCCAGCAGTTTAGACAGTTACGAGCAGTACTTC.

The chain carries TRBV14 and TRBJ2-1; 8 nucleotides line up with TRBD2. Trimming cost V 1 base and J 6 bases; bases outside gene matches: 14. CDR1 is SGHDN and CDR2 is FVKESK in the germline V gene. This CDR3 comprises 18 residues. CDR3 DNA sequence: TGTGCCAGCAGCCAAGGCCCCCAGATGACTAGCGCTCGCAATGAGCAGTTCTTC. It specifies CASSQGPQMTSARNEQFF.

This chain links TRBV18 with TRBJ1-3; D perhaps matches TRBD1 (6 bases). From germline, CDR1 is KGHSH and CDR2 LQKENI. V was shortened by 3 bases and J by 5 bases, with 14 bases between the two germline ends. The CDR3 loop spans 15 amino acids. The CDR3: CASSPVGGFRNTIYF. The CDR3 DNA follows: TGTGCCAGCTCACCTGTAGGGGGATTCAGAAACACCATATATTTT.